The 22 T cell receptor beta chains below come from one sample, sequenced in a study of blood T cell repertoires in COVID-19. TCRdb's table, derived via immunoSEQ multiplex PCR, lists solely in-frame clones and lacks some. The data show 130,000 to 150,000 clones, roughly 80% seen once. The specimen was PBMCs or T cells enriched from blood (not recorded which). Receptors were obtained from a middle-aged man with acute COVID-19.

The CDR3 coding sequence is TGTGCCAGCAGTTACTTCGGGACAGGGAAGCACGAGCAGTACTTC. Its translation: CASSYFGTGKHEQYF. This chain connects TRBV6-2 or TRBV6-3 to TRBJ2-7; 9 bases align to TRBD1. Germline CDR1 is MNHEY and CDR2 is SVGEGT. J gave up 5 bases and V 1 base, and 6 bases lay outside the gene matches. This CDR3 has 15 residues.

The rearrangement links TRBV30 to TRBJ1-2, with D unclear. V lost 0 bases and J 7 bases, leaving 6 bases between the germline ends. The germline CDR1 and CDR2 sequences are GTSNPN and SVGIG (reference sequence). There are 11 residues in the CDR3. The CDR3 protein is CAWSVHLGYTF. DNA of the CDR3: TGTGCCTGGAGTGTACATCTTGGCTACACCTTC.

This clone was picked up a small number of times. This rearrangement joins TRBV2 to TRBJ1-1; no reliable D call. Germline loops: CDR1 SNHLY, CDR2 FYNNEI. CDR3 length: 14 amino acids. V gave up 4 bases and J gave up 0 bases, with 9 bases separating them. The CDR3 region has the DNA TGTGCCAGCAGTGGCGTCAATATGAACACTGAAGCTTTCTTT. Translated: CASSGVNMNTEAFF.

This sequence joins TRBV28 and TRBJ2-7; D not resolved. V was shortened by 6 bases and J by 0 bases, with 15 bases between the two germline ends. The CDR3 extends over 15 amino acids. Germline V gene sequence: CDR1 MDHEN, CDR2 SYDVKM. The CDR3 DNA is TGTGCCAGCAGCAAAAGGTCCGGAGTCTCCTACGAGCAGTACTTC. Its translation is CASSKRSGVSYEQYF.

The chain recombines TRBV9 with TRBJ2-3; D is ambiguous. This CDR3 is built from 13 residues. Germline V gene lookup returns CDR1 SGDLS and CDR2 YYNGEE. V was trimmed by 4 bases and J by 3 bases, leaving 9 bases between them. In nucleotides, the CDR3 is TGTGCCAGCAGCCCCTATCCTACAGATACGCAGTATTTT. Amino acids: CASSPYPTDTQYF.

This clone turned up a few times. The chain employs TRBV19 and TRBJ1-5; 9 bases are shared with TRBD1. CDR1 LNHDA and CDR2 SQIVND come from the germline V gene (reference sequence). This CDR3 has 16 residues. Trimming cost V 7 bases and J 2 bases; bases outside gene matches: 9. The CDR3 DNA is TGTGCCAGTAATACCCGAACAGGGGGCGGCAATCAGCCCCAGCATTTT. Encoded protein: CASNTRTGGGNQPQHF.

This clone was seen once. The chain recombines TRBV10-2 with TRBJ1-1; D gene uncertain. Germline CDR1 reads WSHSY; CDR2 reads SAAADI. V was pared by 10 bases and J by 1 base, with 4 bases between. The length of the CDR3 is 10 residues. CDR3 coding DNA: TGCGCCACCCGGAACACTGAAGCTTTCTTT. Its translation: CATRNTEAFF.

The chain couples TRBV4-1 to TRBJ2-1, with 9 bases matching TRBD2. Per the germline V gene, CDR1 is MGHRA and CDR2 is YSYEKL. V dropped 3 bases and J dropped 5; count of bases not matched to a gene: 2. The CDR3 consists of 14 residues. This chain's CDR3 is CASSQIAGDNEQFF. As DNA, the CDR3 is TGCGCCAGCAGCCAGATAGCGGGAGACAATGAGCAGTTCTTC.

The chain's CDR3 is CASSYTGTGGLEAFF. The DNA of the CDR3 is TGTGCCAGCAGTTACACCGGGACAGGGGGACTTGAAGCTTTCTTT. The chain couples TRBV6-2 or TRBV6-3 to TRBJ1-1; TRBD1 aligns across 11 bases. The CDR3 covers 15 residues. Per germline, CDR1 MNHEY and CDR2 SVGEGT. V shed 2 bases and J 7 bases; nucleotides not matched to a gene: 6.

The rearrangement uses TRBV6-2 or TRBV6-3 and TRBJ2-1; D is perhaps TRBD2 (7 bases). With 0 bases removed from V and 4 bases from J, the gap between germline ends came to 16 bases. The CDR3 is 17 residues long. The V gene's germline CDR1 is MNHEY and CDR2 SVGEGT. CDR3 nucleotides: TGTGCCAGCAGTTACTCCCAGGGGAGGGCGCGATACAATGAGCAGTTCTTC. Protein: CASSYSQGRARYNEQFF.

The gene calls are TRBV18 and TRBJ2-1; D is perhaps TRBD1 (6 bases). This CDR3 has 14 amino acids. V was pared by 3 bases and J by 2 bases, with 8 bases between. Germline V CDR1 and CDR2: KGHSH, LQKENI. The CDR3 region is CASSPGHTYNEQFF. Here the CDR3 DNA reads TGTGCCAGCTCACCGGGACATACCTACAATGAGCAGTTCTTC. Full variable domain (remainder filled in from reference TRBV18 and TRBJ2-1): NAGVMQNPRHLVRRRGQEARLRCSPMKGHSHVYWYRQLPEEGLKFMVYLQKENIIDESGMPKERFSAEFPKEGPSILRIQQVVRGDSAAYFCASSPGHTYNEQFFGPGTRLTVL.

V and J are TRBV28 and TRBJ2-3; 9 bases are a match to TRBD1. CDR1 MDHEN and CDR2 SYDVKM come from the germline V gene. The ends lost 6 bases at V and 2 bases at J; junction bases unmatched: 3. The CDR3 is 14 amino acids. The CDR3 here is CASSRTGDTDTQYF. In DNA, the CDR3 is TGTGCCAGCAGCCGGACAGGGGACACAGATACGCAGTATTTT.

This clone was seen a single time. The chain recombines TRBV19 with TRBJ1-6; D not certain. The CDR3 length is 14 residues. The germline V gene encodes CDR1 LNHDA and CDR2 SQIVND (reference sequence). Trimming stripped 4 bases from V and 8 bases from J, with 12 bases between. In DNA form, the CDR3 reads TGTGCCAGTAGTAGTATGGGAGCGGATTCACCCCTCCACTTT. It specifies CASSSMGADSPLHF.

The gene calls are TRBV2 and TRBJ1-2, with a possible D match to TRBD1 (5 bases). Germline lookup yields CDR1 SNHLY and CDR2 FYNNEI. V was cut by 6 bases and J by 6 bases, with 14 bases left in between. The CDR3 totals 13 residues. In DNA form, the CDR3 reads TGTGCCAGCAGGACCTCGACAGTGGATGGCTACACCTTC. As protein: CASRTSTVDGYTF.

This chain uses TRBV2 with TRBJ2-5; D uncertain. The CDR3 sequence is 11 residues long. Germline V lookup: CDR1 SNHLY, CDR2 FYNNEI. V was pared by 8 bases and J by 2 bases, with 6 bases between. CDR3 DNA: TGTGCCAGCGGGCAGCAAGAGACCCAGTACTTC. Its translation: CASGQQETQYF.

This clone was counted between two and nine times. The chain employs TRBV11-3 and TRBJ2-1; D gene uncertain. CDR1 is SGHNT and CDR2 is YENEEA in the germline V gene. V lost 5 bases, J lost 10 bases, and 18 bases lay in between. The CDR3 has 14 residues. The CDR3 nucleotides are TGTGCCAGCAGCCACCCCCTCCTTAGCAACGAGCAGTTCTTC. Its protein product is CASSHPLLSNEQFF.

This chain joins TRBV28 and TRBJ1-6; 7 nucleotides agree with TRBD1. Per the germline V gene, CDR1 is MDHEN and CDR2 is SYDVKM. Unmatched junction bases numbered 12, after V lost 5 bases and J lost 5 bases. This CDR3 is built from 17 residues. The CDR3 spells CASSPGGQLYDNSPLHF. CDR3 DNA: TGTGCCAGCAGTCCAGGGGGACAGCTGTACGATAATTCACCCCTCCACTTT. Variable domain in full (rest from reference TRBV28 and TRBJ1-6): DVKVTQSSRYLVKRTGEKVFLECVQDMDHENMFWYRQDPGLGLRLIYFSYDVKMKEKGDIPEGYSVSREKKERFSLILESASTNQTSMYLCASSPGGQLYDNSPLHFGNGTRLTVT.

J is TRBJ1-1 and V is TRBV6-6, with TRBD1 identical over 9 bases. CDR3 length: 16 residues. The J segment lost 1 base and the V segment lost 1 base, leaving 4 bases of the junction unmatched. Germline V gene sequence: CDR1 MNHNY, CDR2 SVGAGI (reference sequence). DNA for the CDR3: TGTGCCAGCAGTTACTATGGACAGGGGCCGAACACTGAAGCTTTCTTT. The encoded protein is CASSYYGQGPNTEAFF.

This sequence joins TRBV27 and TRBJ2-1; 10 nucleotides align to TRBD2. This CDR3 is 16 amino acids long. V shed 3 bases, J shed 7 bases, and the junction held 9 bases outside the gene matches. Germline V lookup: CDR1 MNHEY, CDR2 SMNVEV (reference sequence). The CDR3 DNA sequence: TGTGCCAGCAGTTTGACTCTAGCGGGAGCGTCAAATGAGCAGTTCTTC. Residues: CASSLTLAGASNEQFF.

The chain is built from TRBV4-3 and TRBJ2-5, with D possibly matching TRBD2 (5 bases). Per the germline V gene, CDR1 is LGHNA and CDR2 is YSLEER. Trimming removed 1 base at V and 9 bases at J, with 15 bases between. This CDR3 comprises 14 residues. CDR3 residues: CASSQGGLGSAQYF. The CDR3 coding sequence is TGCGCCAGCAGCCAAGGAGGGTTGGGGAGTGCCCAGTACTTC.

The chain recombines TRBV28 with TRBJ2-7, with a possible D match to TRBD1 (9 bases). Deletions cut 10 bases from V and 7 bases from J, with 23 bases between. Germline V gene data show CDR1 as MDHEN and CDR2 as SYDVKM. This CDR3 region has 14 residues. As DNA, the CDR3 is TGTGCCACCGGGGGGGACAGGGATGCGAGTGAGCAGTACTTC. Translated: CATGGDRDASEQYF.

The chain is built from TRBV5-4 and TRBJ1-1; D may be TRBD1 (5 bases). Germline V gene lookup returns CDR1 SGHNT and CDR2 YYREEE (reference sequence). The germline V and J ends were trimmed by 4 bases and 5 bases, with 15 bases remaining between them. The CDR3 covers 14 residues. This CDR3 reads CASSPRQGWTEAFF. Written as DNA, the CDR3 is TGTGCCAGCAGCCCTAGGCAGGGTTGGACTGAAGCTTTCTTT.